The text below deals with one TCR beta chain. From germline, CDR1 is SGHNT and CDR2 YYREEE (reference sequence). Trimming cost V 0 bases and J 4 bases; bases outside gene matches: 4. The length of the CDR3 is 16 residues. The sample belongs to a study of blood T cell repertoires in COVID-19. Study-level information: Acute and convalescent COVID-19 samples came from the United States, Italy and Spain.

Libraries were prepared by immunoSEQ multiplex PCR; TCRdb keeps only in-frame clonotypes and omits some of them. This sample has about 300,000 clones, with 88% found just once. The V and J genes are TRBV5-4 and TRBJ1-2; 12 bases align to TRBD1. This sequence was found in a woman between 25 and 40 years old who had recovered from COVID-19. Source material: peripheral blood. DNA of the CDR3: TGTGCCAGCAGCTTGGGGGACAGGGGGCGCGTCTATGGCTACACCTTC. It yields the protein CASSLGDRGRVYGYTF. The full variable domain, its missing parts supplied by reference TRBV5-4 and TRBJ1-2, is ETGVTQSPTHLIKTRGQQVTLRCSSQSGHNTVSWYQQALGQGPQFIFQYYREEENGRGNFPPRFSGLQFPNYSSELNVNALELDDSALYLCASSLGDRGRVYGYTFGSGTRLTVV.